A selection of T cell receptor beta chains follows, all from one sample in a study of T-cell reconstitution after alpha-beta-depleted transplantation in children. TCRdb recomputed calls from the PCR reads with MiXCR, one row per CDR3 protein. The sample records 250,000 to 400,000 distinct CDR3 sequences, about a quarter being singletons. Material: PBMCs, mostly from graft donor cells, obtained 180 days after TCRalphabeta/CD19-depleted stem cell transplant. Receptor source: a male patient younger than 18 who had a stem cell transplant for acute lymphoblastic leukemia, so the T cells may come from the graft donor. Each CDR3 is given with its conserved first and last residue. A D gene is named only where the DNA matches it firmly. Some rows mark clone size as missing; the rest say once, few, many or name a class of expanded clone.

CDR3 DNA,CDR3 protein,V gene,clone size,J gene,D gene
TGTGCCAGCTCACCGATCTATGGCTACACCTTC,CASSPIYGYTF,TRBV18,.,TRBJ1-2,.
TGTGCCAGCGGGACAGGGGTAACCGGGGAGCTGTTTTTT,CASGTGVTGELFF,TRBV7-3,few,TRBJ2-2,TRBD1
TGCGCCAGCAGCTTGTCCACTAGAAGGAACGAGCAGTACTTC,CASSLSTRRNEQYF,TRBV5-1,few,TRBJ2-7,.
TGTGCCAGCACCTATAGCGGGAGCTCCTACAATGAGCAGTTCTTC,CASTYSGSSYNEQFF,TRBV12-3/TRBV12-4,.,TRBJ2-1,TRBD2
TGTGCCAGCAGCAAACGGCGTTCGGGAGTTCGCCGGTATTTT,CASSKRRSGVRRYF,TRBV21-1,few,TRBJ2-3,.
TGCGCCAGCAGCTTGGTTGTATTCTCTGGGGCCAACGTCCTGACTTTC,CASSLVVFSGANVLTF,TRBV5-1,.,TRBJ2-6,.
TGTGCCAGCAGCCCCCAGCCCTTCGGGGGCCTCGGGGAGCTGTTTTTT,CASSPQPFGGLGELFF,TRBV7-7,.,TRBJ2-2,.
TGTGCCACCAGTGACCCCCGGGACAGCCAAGAGACCCAGTACTTC,CATSDPRDSQETQYF,TRBV24-1,.,TRBJ2-5,TRBD1
TGTGCCAGCAGCTTAGGCCCCCTCAAGGGTTCCTACAATGAGCAGTTCTTC,CASSLGPLKGSYNEQFF,TRBV13,.,TRBJ2-1,.
TGCGCCAGCCTGGGACTAGCGATGAATGAGCAGTTCTTC,CASLGLAMNEQFF,TRBV4-1,.,TRBJ2-1,TRBD2
TGTGCCAGCAGCTGGGGGGGGACTAGCGGAAACACACCGAGTCGGGGCACCTACAATGAGCAGTTCTTC,CASSWGGTSGNTPSRGTYNEQFF,TRBV5-4,.,TRBJ2-1,TRBD2